This T cell receptor beta chain originates from a study of CD8+ T cells in alopecia areata. Specified treatment: oral pan-JAK inhibitor, 5-10 mg twice daily. It was from PBMCs that CD4+ and CD8+ T cells were sorted. RNA, once extracted, was reverse transcribed into cDNA for use as the sequencing template. The table came from immunoSEQ multiplex PCR; TCRdb's copy has only in-frame clones and leaves some out. The sample consists of under 350,000 clones, more than 45% of them appearing once. V gave up 3 bases and J gave up 8 bases, with 17 bases separating them. CDR1 and CDR2 (germline): LNHNV, YYDKDF (reference sequence). The CDR3 loop spans 16 amino acids.

Specimen: CD4+ T cells sorted from blood, collected at week 24, from a patient treated with tofacitinib. The chain employs TRBV15 and TRBJ1-6, with D unclear. This clonotype was sampled from a human donor with alopecia areata. CDR3 DNA sequence: TGTGCCACCAGCAGTAGCCTACCGGGGAGAGATTCACCCCTCCACTTT. The encoded protein is CATSSSLPGRDSPLHF.